What follows are 27 T cell receptor beta chains derived from one specimen sequenced in a study of cytomegalovirus exposure and HLA in healthy donors. The PCR made use of 60 Vbeta and 13 Jbeta primers. Clones were read by immunoSEQ multiplex PCR, and TCRdb kept only the in-frame ones, dropping some. The sample yields 85,000 to 100,000 clones, roughly three quarters seen once. Sequenced input: PBMCs. The origin of the receptors is an older woman in good health and CMV-seronegative.

This chain connects TRBV5-8 to TRBJ1-3; maybe TRBD1 (5 bases). The CDR3 runs to 16 residues. Trimming took 6 bases from V and 3 from J, leaving 19 bases between them. Germline V gene lookup returns CDR1 SGHTS and CDR2 YDEGEE. The chain's CDR3 is CASMIFGAAVGNTIYF. CDR3 DNA sequence: TGTGCCAGCATGATTTTTGGGGCAGCTGTTGGAAACACCATATATTTT.

The V and J genes are TRBV5-3 and TRBJ2-2; TRBD2 aligns across 15 bases. TRBV5-3 is reported as an ORF; its role is uncertain. The length of the CDR3 is 20 residues. V lost 4 bases and J lost 0; bases outside the gene matches: 10. The CDR3: CARSPDGLAGGCANTGELFF. The CDR3 DNA is TGTGCCAGAAGCCCCGATGGACTAGCGGGAGGGTGTGCGAACACCGGGGAGCTGTTTTTT.

J is TRBJ2-3 and V is TRBV29-1; perhaps TRBD2 as D (6 bases). This CDR3 region has 13 residues. CDR1 is SQVTM, CDR2 ANQGSEA, per germline. The germline V and J ends were trimmed by 4 bases and 1 base, with 9 bases remaining between them. In DNA, the CDR3 is TGCAGCGTTGTACTAGCCCGCACAGATACGCAGTATTTT. This sequence encodes CSVVLARTDTQYF.

To note about this clone: At one of its ends the junction is not consistent with the germline gene, which may arise from a read error. The chain is built from TRBV4-1 and TRBJ1-1, with D possibly being TRBD1 (6 bases). The CDR3 totals 18 residues. In germline, CDR1 is MGHRA, CDR2 YSYEKL. The CDR3 loop reads CASSQDGERQVPNAEAFF. DNA for the CDR3: TGCGCCAGCAGCCAAGACGGAGAGAGACAGGTACCGAACGCTGAAGCTTTCTTT.

The rearrangement joins TRBV27 to TRBJ1-6, with D unresolved. Trimming took off 6 bases at V and 9 bases at J, with 9 bases between the two ends. CDR1 is MNHEY and CDR2 is SMNVEV in the germline V gene (reference sequence). This CDR3 contains 12 residues. The CDR3 nucleotides are TGTGCCAGCAGCCGGTGGAGTTCACCCCTCCACTTT. Amino acids: CASSRWSSPLHF.

The gene calls are TRBV19 and TRBJ2-5, with D maybe TRBD2 (6 bases). The CDR3 length is 15 residues. V lost 2 bases and J lost 7, with 17 bases in between. CDR1 is LNHDA and CDR2 is SQIVND in the germline V gene (reference sequence). CDR3 sequence (DNA): TGTGCCAGTAGTATACGGGCCGAGCGGGTGGGGACCCAGTACTTC. Translation: CASSIRAERVGTQYF.

This chain links TRBV7-8 with TRBJ2-7; maybe TRBD1 (5 bases). The CDR3 is made up of 14 amino acids. Trimming pared 5 bases from V and 5 bases from J, leaving 16 bases between. In germline, CDR1 is SGHVS, CDR2 FQNEAQ. DNA of the CDR3: TGTGCCAGCAGCCCTCGAGGACCGGACAACGAGCAGTACTTC. Residues: CASSPRGPDNEQYF.

The genes are TRBV9 and TRBJ1-3; D is perhaps TRBD1 (5 bases). CDR1 SGDLS and CDR2 YYNGEE come from the germline V gene. Deletions cut 0 bases from V and 0 bases from J, with 13 bases between. This CDR3 spans 17 amino acids. CDR3 sequence: CASSVEPDSTSGNTIYF. The CDR3 DNA sequence: TGTGCCAGCAGCGTAGAACCCGACAGCACCTCTGGAAACACCATATATTTT.

This chain connects TRBV6-5 to TRBJ2-7; weak D call: TRBD1 (6 bases). This CDR3 contains 14 residues. The germline V gene encodes CDR1 MNHEY and CDR2 SVGAGI. With 7 bases removed from V and 6 bases from J, the gap between germline ends came to 19 bases. The CDR3 sequence: CASNEQGGFREQYF. DNA of the CDR3: TGTGCCAGCAATGAACAGGGTGGGTTTCGCGAGCAGTACTTC.

The chain has TRBV28 and TRBJ1-5, with TRBD1 matching 8 bases. Germline-derived CDR1 and CDR2 are MDHEN and SYDVKM. This CDR3 is 15 amino acids long. The junction had 3 bases not matched to a gene; V was cut back by 4 bases and J by 1 base. CDR3 loop: CASSWTGMSNQPQHF. DNA for the CDR3: TGTGCCAGCAGTTGGACAGGGATGAGCAATCAGCCCCAGCATTTT.

The rearrangement joins TRBV5-1 to TRBJ1-2, with 8 positions matching TRBD1. The CDR3 is 14 amino acids. The germline gives CDR1 SGHRS, CDR2 YFSETQ. Trimming cost V 4 bases and J 2 bases; bases outside gene matches: 4. The CDR3 here is CASSDQGANYGYTF. The CDR3 bases are TGCGCCAGCAGCGACCAGGGGGCGAACTATGGCTACACCTTC.

CDR3 coding DNA: TGTGCCAGTAGCCACCACGGGGATTCGGGGGCCAACGTCCTGACTTTC. Encoded protein: CASSHHGDSGANVLTF. The chain uses TRBV19 and TRBJ2-6; D might be TRBD2 (5 bases). CDR1 is LNHDA and CDR2 is SQIVND in the germline V gene (reference sequence). This CDR3 is 16 amino acids long. Deletions cut 6 bases from V and 4 bases from J, with 16 bases between.

V and J are TRBV2 and TRBJ2-6; 9 bases are shared with TRBD1. The germline gives CDR1 SNHLY, CDR2 FYNNEI. The V gene end was trimmed by 7 bases and the J gene end by 1 base; junction bases not matched to a gene: 8. The CDR3 has 17 residues. The CDR3 region is CASTPGQGQSGANVLTF. In nucleotides, the CDR3 is TGTGCCAGCACCCCCGGACAGGGGCAATCTGGGGCCAACGTCCTGACTTTC.

This chain joins TRBV5-1 and TRBJ1-1; D perhaps matches TRBD1 (5 bases). V was trimmed by 6 bases and J by 0 bases, leaving 9 bases between them. This CDR3 contains 13 residues. Germline CDR1 SGHRS, CDR2 YFSETQ. CDR3 region: CASTRGVNTEAFF. CDR3 sequence (DNA): TGCGCCAGCACCCGGGGGGTGAACACTGAAGCTTTCTTT.

This sequence joins TRBV30 and TRBJ2-7; weak D call: TRBD2 (6 bases). Germline CDR1 reads GTSNPN; CDR2 reads SVGIG (reference sequence). CDR3 length: 14 residues. Trimming stripped 0 bases from V and 0 bases from J, with 9 bases between. The CDR3 loop is CAWSVPSDSYEQYF. CDR3 DNA sequence: TGTGCCTGGAGTGTCCCTAGCGACTCCTACGAGCAGTACTTC. Supplemented by reference TRBV30 and TRBJ2-7, the full variable domain reads SQTIHQWPATLVQPVGSPLSLECTVEGTSNPNLYWYRQAAGRGLQLLFYSVGIGQISSEVPQNLSASRPQDRQFILSSKKLLLSDSGFYLCAWSVPSDSYEQYFGPGTRLTVT.

This clone was observed a few times. V usage is TRBV4-3 and J usage is TRBJ1-1; D ambiguous. From germline, CDR1 is LGHNA and CDR2 YSLEER. Trimming cost V 3 bases and J 2 bases, with 13 bases left between them. This CDR3 is 15 amino acids long. For the CDR3, the DNA is TGCGCCAGCAGCCATACGGGGTCGGGAAACACTGAAGCTTTCTTT. It yields the protein CASSHTGSGNTEAFF.

The gene calls are TRBV5-1 and TRBJ1-1; 9 nucleotides match TRBD1. Trimming removed 4 bases from V and 5 bases from J; junction bases left unmatched: 12. The CDR3 consists of 16 residues. From germline, CDR1 is SGHRS and CDR2 YFSETQ. Here the CDR3 DNA reads TGCGCCAGCAGCCTGGCGGGACAGGGATCGTCGACTGAAGCTTTCTTT. This codes for CASSLAGQGSSTEAFF.

The chain couples TRBV19 to TRBJ2-5, with 14 bases lining up with TRBD2. The junction had 9 bases not matched to a gene; V was cut back by 10 bases and J by 5 bases. The CDR3 contains 15 residues. Germline V lookup: CDR1 LNHDA, CDR2 SQIVND (reference sequence). Here the CDR3 reads CATSTSGGVRETQYF. The CDR3 DNA follows: TGTGCCACCTCGACTAGCGGGGGGGTTCGGGAGACCCAGTACTTC.

This chain uses TRBV10-3 with TRBJ2-2; D might be TRBD2 (5 bases). Between the trimmed V and J ends, which lost 8 bases and 2 bases, there was a span of 15 bases. CDR1 and CDR2 (germline): ENHRY, SYGVKD. The CDR3 sequence is 15 residues long. As DNA, the CDR3 is TGTGCCATCCTATCCAGGACGGGAAACACCGGGGAGCTGTTTTTT. It codes for CAILSRTGNTGELFF.

The V gene is TRBV15, the J gene TRBJ2-3, with 12 nucleotides matching TRBD2. Germline V gene data show CDR1 as LNHNV and CDR2 as YYDKDF (reference sequence). Trimming took 4 bases from V and 0 from J; bases not matched to a gene: 2. The length of the CDR3 is 16 residues. CDR3 loop: CATSKGLAGSTDTQYF. CDR3 DNA sequence: TGTGCCACCAGCAAAGGACTAGCGGGGAGCACAGATACGCAGTATTTT.

The rearrangement uses TRBV19 and TRBJ1-4; 8 nucleotides match TRBD1. The CDR3 is 17 amino acids. Germline CDR1 reads LNHDA; CDR2 reads SQIVND (reference sequence). V lost 5 bases, J lost 8 bases, and 16 bases stayed unmatched. Here the CDR3 DNA reads TGTGCCAGTAGTCCCCAACAACGTCAGGGGGCGGGCGAAAAACTGTTTTTT. Encoded protein: CASSPQQRQGAGEKLFF.

This CDR3 is CASSKGQGAHGYTF. CDR3 DNA: TGTGCCAGCAGCAAGGGACAGGGAGCCCATGGCTACACCTTC. The chain carries TRBV5-6 and TRBJ1-2; 9 nucleotides line up with TRBD1. CDR1 and CDR2 from the germline V gene are SGHDT and YYEEEE. CDR3 length: 14 amino acids. The ends lost 4 bases at V and 6 bases at J; junction bases unmatched: 7.

The rearrangement uses TRBV4-1 and TRBJ2-1, with D uncertain. The V end lost 0 bases, the J end lost 9 bases, and 6 bases lay between the germline ends. Germline CDR1 reads MGHRA; CDR2 reads YSYEKL. The CDR3 is 12 amino acids. DNA for the CDR3: TGCGCCAGCAGCCAAGAAACCGGTGAGCAGTTCTTC. It codes for CASSQETGEQFF.

The chain is built from TRBV7-2 and TRBJ2-7; D may be TRBD1 (5 bases). The germline CDR1 and CDR2 sequences are SGHTA and FQGNSA. Trimming left V 1 base short and J 2 bases short, with 9 bases between. This CDR3 comprises 14 residues. The CDR3 bases are TGTGCCAGCAGCTTAGAGGTCAGGGCCTACGAGCAGTACTTC. Protein: CASSLEVRAYEQYF.

This clone was found a few times. The chain uses TRBV6-6 and TRBJ2-3; a weak D match, TRBD2 (6 bases). Per germline, CDR1 MNHNY and CDR2 SVGAGI (reference sequence). This CDR3 is built from 14 residues. Trimming took off 4 bases at V and 4 bases at J, with 12 bases between the two ends. Written as DNA, the CDR3 is TGTGCCAGCAGTTGGGGAGGCGGATCAGATACGCAGTATTTT. Protein sequence: CASSWGGGSDTQYF.

This clone occurred a few times. The rearrangement joins TRBV6-1 to TRBJ1-6; D gene ambiguous. Trimming pared 3 bases from V and 7 bases from J, leaving 7 bases between. The CDR3 runs 13 residues. The germline CDR1 and CDR2 sequences are MNHNS and SASEGT. CDR3 coding DNA: TGTGCCAGCAGTGACAACGGGAATTCACCCCTCCACTTT. Its protein product is CASSDNGNSPLHF.

The chain is built from TRBV30 and TRBJ2-5, with D unresolved. Between the trimmed V and J ends, which lost 0 bases and 5 bases, there was a span of 13 bases. CDR1 and CDR2 from the germline V gene are GTSNPN and SVGIG (reference sequence). CDR3 length: 14 residues. The CDR3 reads CAWSVHRVVETQYF. CDR3 sequence (DNA): TGTGCCTGGAGTGTACATCGGGTGGTGGAGACCCAGTACTTC.